The 23 T cell receptor beta chains given below trace back to one sample, sequenced in a study of cytomegalovirus exposure and HLA in healthy donors. The study ran its PCR with 60 Vbeta and 13 Jbeta primers. TCRdb keeps only in-frame clones here, not all; method: immunoSEQ multiplex PCR. The table shows around 200,000 clones, with around three quarters occurring only once. The sample taken for sequencing was PBMCs. The source of these receptors is a young woman in good health and CMV-seronegative.

The V and J genes are TRBV27 and TRBJ1-1, with unresolved D. The CDR3 contains 15 residues. CDR1 is MNHEY, CDR2 SMNVEV, per germline (reference sequence). V lost 6 bases and J 0 bases, leaving 14 bases between the germline ends. CDR3 nucleotides: TGTGCCAGCAGAAACAGAGTACTCATGAACACTGAAGCTTTCTTT. It codes for CASRNRVLMNTEAFF.

V and J are TRBV19 and TRBJ2-3; D possibly corresponds to TRBD1 (5 bases). The CDR3 covers 12 residues. V gave up 6 bases and J gave up 4 bases, with 8 bases separating them. The germline CDR1 and CDR2 sequences are LNHDA and SQIVND (reference sequence). The CDR3 sequence: CASRGRSDTQYF. CDR3 DNA: TGTGCCAGTAGGGGGCGGTCAGATACGCAGTATTTT. The full variable domain, in which reference TRBV19 and TRBJ2-3 provide the parts outside the CDR3, is DGGITQSPKYLFRKEGQNVTLSCEQNLNHDAMYWYRQDPGQGLRLIYYSQIVNDFQKGDIAEGYSVSREKKESFPLTVTSAQKNPTAFYLCASRGRSDTQYFGPGTRLTVL.

The chain is built from TRBV7-3 and TRBJ2-2; the match to TRBD2 covers 8 bases. Germline CDR1 SGHTA, CDR2 FQGTGA. Trimming took 2 bases from V and 0 from J; bases not matched to a gene: 2. The CDR3 consists of 16 residues. CDR3 coding DNA: TGTGCCAGCAGCTTAGCGGGGGGCCCGAACACCGGGGAGCTGTTTTTT. Protein product: CASSLAGGPNTGELFF.

The CDR3 reads CASSEGDRGYTF. The CDR3 coding sequence is TGTGCCAGTAGTGAGGGTGATCGTGGCTACACCTTC. The V and J genes are TRBV19 and TRBJ1-2; D is ambiguous. Trimming shortened V by 5 bases and J by 7 bases, and 11 bases separated the two germline ends. Germline lookup yields CDR1 LNHDA and CDR2 SQIVND (reference sequence). The CDR3 spans 12 residues.

The genes are TRBV7-2 and TRBJ2-7; 7 nucleotides align to TRBD1. This CDR3 comprises 15 residues. Trimming removed 2 bases from V and 0 bases from J; junction bases left unmatched: 4. Germline CDR1 is SGHTA and CDR2 is FQGNSA. The CDR3 loop is CASSLRQGVSYEQYF. For the CDR3, the DNA is TGTGCCAGCAGCTTACGACAGGGTGTCTCCTACGAGCAGTACTTC.

V gene TRBV5-1 combines with J gene TRBJ1-6; D is possibly TRBD1 (5 bases). The length of the CDR3 is 17 residues. Between the trimmed V and J ends, which lost 3 bases and 6 bases, there was a span of 19 bases. The germline gives CDR1 SGHRS, CDR2 YFSETQ. CDR3 sequence reads: CASSWGGEGTANSPLHF. The CDR3 DNA is TGCGCCAGCAGCTGGGGAGGGGAAGGGACGGCTAATTCACCCCTCCACTTT.

This rearrangement joins TRBV5-1 to TRBJ2-7, with 7 positions matching TRBD1. V lost 0 bases to trimming and J lost 4 bases; unmatched junction nucleotides: 7. From germline, CDR1 is SGHRS and CDR2 YFSETQ. This CDR3 region has 15 residues. CDR3 sequence: CASSLEAGGMYEQYF. Written as DNA, the CDR3 is TGCGCCAGCAGCTTGGAGGCAGGGGGAATGTACGAGCAGTACTTC.

The V gene is TRBV10-1, the J gene TRBJ2-1; D not resolved. This CDR3 region has 15 residues. Looked up from germline, CDR1 is WNHNN and CDR2 is SYGVQD (reference sequence). Trimming cost V 3 bases and J 5 bases, with 14 bases left between them. The CDR3 nucleotides read TGCGCCAGCAGTGACGGGTCTAGTCCAGACAATGAGCAGTTCTTC. As protein: CASSDGSSPDNEQFF.

The chain joins TRBV28 to TRBJ1-1; D is unclear. Trimming shortened V by 2 bases and J by 1 base, and 11 bases separated the two germline ends. Germline V CDR1 and CDR2: MDHEN, SYDVKM. CDR3 length: 15 residues. CDR3 nucleotide sequence: TGTGCCAGCAGTTTAGAGGTCCTCTCGAACACTGAAGCTTTCTTT. Amino acid sequence: CASSLEVLSNTEAFF.

The chain uses TRBV4-1 and TRBJ2-3; TRBD2 matches at 9 bases. Unmatched junction bases numbered 21, after V lost 5 bases and J lost 0 bases. The CDR3 runs to 21 residues. The V gene's germline CDR1 is MGHRA and CDR2 YSYEKL. This chain's CDR3 is CASSWARSRTSENRSTDTQYF. The CDR3 DNA follows: TGCGCCAGCAGCTGGGCCAGGTCGCGGACTAGCGAGAACCGTAGCACAGATACGCAGTATTTT.

The DNA for the CDR3 is TGTGCCAGCAGCCTCATTGGGCCGGACAATGAGCAGTTCTTC. Encoded protein: CASSLIGPDNEQFF. J is TRBJ2-1 and V is TRBV7-8; D is ambiguous. Trimming shortened V by 5 bases and J by 5 bases, and 13 bases separated the two germline ends. The CDR3 is 14 amino acids. The germline gives CDR1 SGHVS, CDR2 FQNEAQ.

The chain combines TRBV29-1 with TRBJ2-1; no firm D call. CDR3 length: 14 residues. The germline gives CDR1 SQVTM, CDR2 ANQGSEA. V lost 5 bases and J lost 3, with 14 bases in between. This CDR3 is CSVSPPPIYNEQFF. The CDR3 DNA reads TGCAGCGTTAGTCCGCCTCCTATCTACAATGAGCAGTTCTTC.

V is TRBV5-6 and J is TRBJ2-1; 10 nucleotides line up with TRBD2. V lost 2 bases and J lost 8; bases outside the gene matches: 7. Germline V gives CDR1 SGHDT, CDR2 YYEEEE. The CDR3 is made up of 15 amino acids. CDR3 loop: CASSLAGGPAYEQFF. For the CDR3, the DNA is TGTGCCAGCAGCTTAGCGGGAGGGCCTGCCTATGAGCAGTTCTTC.

V usage is TRBV18 and J usage is TRBJ1-1; 9 positions agree with TRBD1. The CDR3 runs to 14 residues. The V gene's germline CDR1 is KGHSH and CDR2 LQKENI. Losses at the gene ends were 6 bases for V and 3 bases for J; bases not matched to a gene: 5. This CDR3 reads CASSHGQGYTEAFF. DNA for the CDR3: TGTGCCAGCTCGCACGGACAGGGGTACACTGAAGCTTTCTTT.

Remarks on this clone: The sample has other DNA sequences that encode this CDR3 too. The genes are TRBV29-1 and TRBJ1-2; TRBD1 is a possible D gene (6 bases). This CDR3 is built from 14 residues. The V end lost 1 base, the J end lost 3 bases, and 12 bases lay between the germline ends. Looked up from germline, CDR1 is SQVTM and CDR2 is ANQGSEA. CDR3 coding DNA: TGCAGCGTTGAAGGCAGGGGCAGGGACTATGGCTACACCTTC. This gives the protein CSVEGRGRDYGYTF.

This chain connects TRBV2 to TRBJ2-5; 7 nucleotides align to TRBD2. From germline, CDR1 is SNHLY and CDR2 FYNNEI. Trimming cost V 3 bases and J 5 bases; bases outside gene matches: 6. This CDR3 is built from 14 residues. CDR3 sequence reads: CASSEGSGYETQYF. The CDR3 nucleotides are TGTGCCAGCAGTGAGGGTAGCGGGTATGAGACCCAGTACTTC. The full variable domain, in which reference TRBV2 and TRBJ2-5 provide the parts outside the CDR3, is EPEVTQTPSHQVTQMGQEVILRCVPISNHLYFYWYRQILGQKVEFLVSFYNNEISEKSEIFDDQFSVERPDGSNFTLKIRSTKLEDSAMYFCASSEGSGYETQYFGPGTRLLVL.

The chain links TRBV14 to TRBJ2-2, with D possibly being TRBD2 (6 bases). Trimming stripped 1 base from V and 7 bases from J, with 16 bases between. The CDR3 is made up of 16 amino acids. The V gene's germline CDR1 is SGHDN and CDR2 FVKESK. This CDR3 is CASSQVLSGDGGELFF. In DNA form, the CDR3 reads TGTGCCAGCAGCCAAGTATTATCGGGGGACGGCGGGGAGCTGTTTTTT.

This clone was counted once. The chain is built from TRBV7-9 and TRBJ2-7; D is possibly TRBD1 (5 bases). Trimming took off 3 bases at V and 4 bases at J, with 16 bases between the two ends. The CDR3 length is 15 residues. The germline gives CDR1 SEHNR, CDR2 FQNEAQ (reference sequence). The CDR3 loop is CASSLLDISEYEQYF. CDR3 DNA: TGTGCCAGCAGCTTGCTGGACATCAGTGAGTACGAGCAGTACTTC.

The CDR3 nucleotides read TGTGCCAGCAGCTCCGGGACATTCCACGGCTATGGCTACACCTTC. Translation gives CASSSGTFHGYGYTF. The rearrangement links TRBV6-6 to TRBJ1-2; maybe TRBD1 (6 bases). CDR3 length equals 15 residues. V dropped 6 bases and J dropped 4 bases, with 18 bases sitting between them. CDR1 MNHNY and CDR2 SVGAGI come from the germline V gene (reference sequence).

As regards this clone: Other DNA sequences from this sample encode an identical CDR3 as well. V is TRBV19 and J is TRBJ1-6; D ambiguous. Germline CDR1 is LNHDA and CDR2 is SQIVND (reference sequence). The CDR3 length is 12 residues. V was pared by 5 bases and J by 6 bases, with 5 bases between. The CDR3 here is CASSLSNSPLHF. The CDR3 DNA reads as TGTGCCAGTAGTCTCAGTAATTCACCCCTCCACTTT. The full variable domain, in which reference TRBV19 and TRBJ1-6 provide the parts outside the CDR3, is DGGITQSPKYLFRKEGQNVTLSCEQNLNHDAMYWYRQDPGQGLRLIYYSQIVNDFQKGDIAEGYSVSREKKESFPLTVTSAQKNPTAFYLCASSLSNSPLHFGNGTRLTVT.

The rearrangement uses TRBV7-9 and TRBJ1-4; TRBD1 agrees at 9 bases. The CDR3 consists of 15 residues. Germline CDR1 and CDR2: SEHNR and FQNEAQ (reference sequence). V lost 3 bases to trimming and J lost 4 bases; unmatched junction nucleotides: 3. The CDR3 DNA reads as TGTGCCAGCAGCTTGGGGGACAGGGTTAATGAAAAACTGTTTTTT. Translation gives CASSLGDRVNEKLFF.

The chain carries TRBV6-6 and TRBJ1-5; 8 positions agree with TRBD1. Looked up from germline, CDR1 is MNHNY and CDR2 is SVGAGI (reference sequence). The length of the CDR3 is 14 residues. Trimming at V came to 6 bases and at J to 6 bases, leaving 7 bases not matched to a gene. CDR3 sequence: CASSPLDRAQPQHF. CDR3 sequence (DNA): TGTGCCAGCAGCCCCTTGGACAGGGCTCAGCCCCAGCATTTT.

V and J are TRBV7-9 and TRBJ1-5, with a weak D call TRBD1 (5 bases). Germline assignment: CDR1 SEHNR and CDR2 FQNEAQ (reference sequence). The CDR3 is 14 amino acids. V lost 4 bases and J 4 bases, leaving 11 bases between the germline ends. The CDR3 bases are TGTGCCAGCAGCTATGATGGGGGGAATCAGCCCCAGCATTTT. Protein product: CASSYDGGNQPQHF.